These 28 T cell receptor beta chains were sequenced from one sample in a study of T cell repertoires in ileal Crohn's disease. Time point given: neoterminal ileum biopsy at postoperative endoscopy, about 6 months after surgery. Only in-frame clones appear in the TCRdb table, and some are missing; sequencing was by immunoSEQ multiplex PCR. Here the sample spans almost 15,000 clones, roughly three quarters being singletons. Material: ileal tissue. These receptors all come from an adult with Crohn's disease.

The V gene is TRBV4-2, the J gene TRBJ2-3; 15 positions agree with TRBD2. V lost 0 bases and J lost 0; bases outside the gene matches: 10. The germline gives CDR1 LGHNA, CDR2 YNFKEQ. The length of the CDR3 is 21 residues. CDR3 nucleotides: TGTGCCAGCAGCCAAGATTATGGACTAGCGGGGGGGCCTTATAGCACAGATACGCAGTATTTT. Its translation: CASSQDYGLAGGPYSTDTQYF.

The V call is TRBV6-6, the J call TRBJ2-3; possible D gene TRBD1, 5 bases. V dropped 6 bases and J dropped 0 bases, with 10 bases sitting between them. This CDR3 contains 14 residues. Germline V lookup: CDR1 MNHNY, CDR2 SVGAGI (reference sequence). CDR3 sequence reads: CASRRQSSTDTQYF. CDR3 nucleotides: TGTGCCAGCAGAAGACAGTCTAGCACAGATACGCAGTATTTT.

The rearrangement links TRBV5-1 to TRBJ1-2, with no clear D. CDR1 SGHRS and CDR2 YFSETQ come from the germline V gene. V lost 0 bases and J 3 bases, leaving 6 bases between the germline ends. The CDR3 covers 13 residues. CDR3 coding DNA: TGCGCCAGCAGCTTGGAGGGAGACTATGGCTACACCTTC. This translates into CASSLEGDYGYTF.

This chain uses TRBV7-9 with TRBJ2-3; 7 positions match TRBD2. This CDR3 has 13 residues. The J segment lost 5 bases and the V segment lost 3 bases, leaving 2 bases of the junction unmatched. CDR1 SEHNR and CDR2 FQNEAQ come from the germline V gene (reference sequence). Written as DNA, the CDR3 is TGTGCCAGCAGCTTTGGGGGGGTAGATACGCAGTATTTT. Its translation is CASSFGGVDTQYF. The whole variable domain, filled in from reference TRBV7-9 and TRBJ2-3, reads DTGVSQNPRHKITKRGQNVTFRCDPISEHNRLYWYRQTLGQGPEFLTYFQNEAQLEKSRLLSDRFSAERPKGSFSTLEIQRTEQGDSAMYLCASSFGGVDTQYFGPGTRLTVL.

The V gene is TRBV7-9, the J gene TRBJ1-2; D is unclear. CDR3 length: 15 amino acids. The V gene's germline CDR1 is SEHNR and CDR2 FQNEAQ (reference sequence). V was trimmed by 1 base and J by 7 bases, leaving 16 bases between them. The DNA for the CDR3 is TGTGCCAGCAGCTTAGTGTTTGGGGAAAGCGGTGGCTACACCTTC. Protein: CASSLVFGESGGYTF.

This clone is medium-sized (0.01 to 0.1%) in the sample. J is TRBJ1-5 and V is TRBV29-1; 7 bases line up with TRBD1. CDR1 is SQVTM and CDR2 is ANQGSEA in the germline V gene. The CDR3 sequence is 13 residues long. The ends lost 4 bases at V and 6 bases at J; junction bases unmatched: 6. The CDR3 DNA reads TGCAGCGTTGCGGCCCAGGGGGGTCAGCCCCAGCATTTT. Its protein is CSVAAQGGQPQHF.

J is TRBJ2-1 and V is TRBV7-9; weak D call: TRBD2 (5 bases). The CDR3 runs 15 residues. V was trimmed by 1 base and J by 6 bases, leaving 13 bases between them. The V gene's germline CDR1 is SEHNR and CDR2 FQNEAQ (reference sequence). The CDR3 bases are TGTGCCAGCAGCTTAGAACGGACTCCCGCCAATGAGCAGTTCTTC. Amino acid sequence: CASSLERTPANEQFF. The whole variable domain, filled in from reference TRBV7-9 and TRBJ2-1, reads DTGVSQNPRHKITKRGQNVTFRCDPISEHNRLYWYRQTLGQGPEFLTYFQNEAQLEKSRLLSDRFSAERPKGSFSTLEIQRTEQGDSAMYLCASSLERTPANEQFFGPGTRLTVL.

The chain is built from TRBV19 and TRBJ1-1; TRBD1 aligns across 8 bases. The V gene's germline CDR1 is LNHDA and CDR2 SQIVND (reference sequence). The CDR3 spans 19 residues. J was trimmed by 10 bases and V by 4 bases; bases with no gene match: 26. CDR3 coding DNA: TGTGCCAGTAGTAAAAGCAGGGGGCCCACTTCAGGTAGACCGCCCGGAGCTTTCTTT. Protein product: CASSKSRGPTSGRPPGAFF.

This clone was recorded only once. The CDR3 is CASSLAGTNGNTIYF. The CDR3 DNA sequence: TGCGCCAGCAGCTTGGCCGGGACGAACGGAAACACCATATATTTT. The chain couples TRBV5-1 to TRBJ1-3; D perhaps matches TRBD1 (5 bases). V was shortened by 0 bases and J by 4 bases, with 11 bases between the two germline ends. In germline, CDR1 is SGHRS, CDR2 YFSETQ. The CDR3 is 15 amino acids.

This clone was observed once. The genes are TRBV7-2 and TRBJ1-2; D is perhaps TRBD1 (6 bases). The CDR3 is 14 amino acids. The V end was cut by 1 base, the J end by 2 bases, with 8 bases between. The germline V gene has CDR1 SGHTA and CDR2 FQGNSA. The CDR3 DNA sequence: TGTGCCAGCAGCTTAGGAGACAGGAACTATGGCTACACCTTC. Translation: CASSLGDRNYGYTF.

This chain joins TRBV9 and TRBJ1-4, with 8 bases that match TRBD1. Germline V gene data show CDR1 as SGDLS and CDR2 as YYNGEE. The CDR3 length is 14 residues. Trimming removed 5 bases from V and 5 bases from J; junction bases left unmatched: 5. CDR3 sequence reads: CASSGQGLNEKLFF. The CDR3, as DNA: TGTGCCAGCAGTGGACAGGGCCTGAATGAAAAACTGTTTTTT.

The gene calls are TRBV7-6 and TRBJ2-2, with D possibly matching TRBD2 (5 bases). The germline V and J ends were trimmed by 5 bases and 0 bases, with 13 bases remaining between them. Germline V lookup: CDR1 SGHVS, CDR2 FNYEAQ. The CDR3 consists of 16 residues. The CDR3 sequence is CASSLMGSTNTGELFF. The CDR3 coding sequence is TGTGCCAGCAGCCTAATGGGGAGTACGAACACCGGGGAGCTGTTTTTT.

As to this clone: Other DNA sequences from this sample encode an identical CDR3 as well. This chain joins TRBV5-1 and TRBJ1-5; D might be TRBD1 (5 bases). The V and J ends lost 0 bases and 4 bases respectively, with 11 bases between them. The germline CDR1 and CDR2 sequences are SGHRS and YFSETQ. The CDR3 contains 15 residues. CDR3 nucleotides: TGCGCCAGCAGCTTGGAGGGGCGGGGGAATCAGCCCCAGCATTTT. Amino acid sequence: CASSLEGRGNQPQHF.

The rearrangement joins TRBV5-1 to TRBJ1-1, with 10 bases fitting TRBD1. V lost 3 bases, J lost 3 bases, and 8 bases stayed unmatched. Germline-derived CDR1 and CDR2 are SGHRS and YFSETQ. This CDR3 spans 16 amino acids. CDR3 DNA: TGCGCCAGCAGCTCCACCGGGACAGGGGTGGACACTGAAGCTTTCTTT. Translated, it gives CASSSTGTGVDTEAFF.

The J gene is TRBJ1-1, the V gene TRBV5-5, with D possibly matching TRBD1 (6 bases). From germline, CDR1 is SGHKS and CDR2 YYEKEE (reference sequence). V was trimmed by 3 bases and J by 0 bases, leaving 9 bases between them. The CDR3 loop spans 14 amino acids. In DNA form, the CDR3 reads TGTGCCAGCAGCTGGGGACATTTGAACACTGAAGCTTTCTTT. Encoded protein: CASSWGHLNTEAFF.

The chain links TRBV7-2 to TRBJ1-2; 8 bases are a match to TRBD1. The length of the CDR3 is 16 residues. The J segment lost 7 bases and the V segment lost 4 bases, leaving 14 bases of the junction unmatched. The germline gives CDR1 SGHTA, CDR2 FQGNSA. The CDR3 reads CASSSHQGAVGGGYTF. The DNA for the CDR3 is TGTGCCAGCAGCTCTCACCAGGGGGCGGTTGGGGGTGGCTACACCTTC.

The J gene is TRBJ2-2, the V gene TRBV11-2; perhaps TRBD2 as D (6 bases). Trimming stripped 6 bases from V and 5 bases from J, with 16 bases between. There are 15 residues in the CDR3. Per the germline V gene, CDR1 is SGHAT and CDR2 is FQNNGV. CDR3 loop: CASRAAAGGTGELFF. The CDR3, as DNA: TGTGCCAGCAGGGCCGCAGCGGGTGGAACCGGGGAGCTGTTTTTT.

This chain uses TRBV7-9 with TRBJ2-7; D possibly corresponds to TRBD2 (6 bases). Trimming cost V 1 base and J 6 bases, with 16 bases left between them. The CDR3 extends over 15 amino acids. Germline assignment: CDR1 SEHNR and CDR2 FQNEAQ (reference sequence). The DNA of the CDR3 is TGTGCCAGCAGCTTAGAGAACTTAAGCGGGCCCGAGCAGTACTTC. Amino acid sequence: CASSLENLSGPEQYF.

V gene TRBV7-2 combines with J gene TRBJ1-2; TRBD1 is a possible D gene (5 bases). Trimming cost V 3 bases and J 1 base, with 6 bases left between them. The CDR3 has 13 amino acids. CDR1 SGHTA and CDR2 FQGNSA come from the germline V gene. In nucleotides, the CDR3 is TGTGCCAGCAGCTTCGACAGTAACTATGGCTACACCTTC. Its protein is CASSFDSNYGYTF.

This clone showed up just once. The gene calls are TRBV30 and TRBJ1-2; possibly TRBD1 for D (5 bases). Per the germline V gene, CDR1 is GTSNPN and CDR2 is SVGIG (reference sequence). The CDR3 covers 13 residues. V lost 3 bases and J lost 4, with 12 bases in between. The CDR3 region is CAWSRDKGYGYTF. CDR3 nucleotides: TGTGCCTGGAGCAGGGATAAGGGCTATGGCTACACCTTC.

V is TRBV4-3 and J is TRBJ2-3; 7 bases agree with TRBD2. CDR3 size: 16 residues. V lost 0 bases and J lost 0; bases outside the gene matches: 3. From germline, CDR1 is LGHNA and CDR2 YSLEER. CDR3 sequence (DNA): TGCGCCAGCAGCCAAGAAGGGGACTATAGCACAGATACGCAGTATTTT. This sequence encodes CASSQEGDYSTDTQYF.

The chain recombines TRBV5-6 with TRBJ2-7, with D unresolved. This CDR3 contains 15 residues. Trimming shortened V by 1 base and J by 1 base, and 12 bases separated the two germline ends. The V gene's germline CDR1 is SGHDT and CDR2 YYEEEE. The CDR3, as DNA: TGTGCCAGCAGCTTGCAAGTACAGCTATCCTACGAGCAGTACTTC. It specifies CASSLQVQLSYEQYF.

This clone was seen a few times. The same CDR3 is also encoded by other DNA sequences in this sample. The chain is built from TRBV2 and TRBJ2-2; D uncertain. V lost 1 base to trimming and J lost 2 bases, with 5 bases between them. Germline-derived CDR1 and CDR2 are SNHLY and FYNNEI. This CDR3 contains 14 residues. The CDR3 DNA follows: TGTGCCAGCAGTGAAGTCCGAAACACCGGGGAGCTGTTTTTT. Its protein is CASSEVRNTGELFF.

V usage is TRBV11-3 and J usage is TRBJ1-1; D is unresolved. Between the trimmed V and J ends, which lost 0 bases and 1 base, there was a span of 6 bases. The CDR3 is made up of 14 amino acids. Germline V gene lookup returns CDR1 SGHNT and CDR2 YENEEA. The CDR3 bases are TGTGCCAGCAGCTTAGATGCTGAGAACACTGAAGCTTTCTTT. This encodes CASSLDAENTEAFF.

The chain employs TRBV28 and TRBJ2-7, with D uncertain. V lost 5 bases and J lost 2, with 7 bases in between. Germline loops: CDR1 MDHEN, CDR2 SYDVKM. The CDR3 totals 12 residues. The CDR3: CASSRTAYEQYF. CDR3 sequence (DNA): TGTGCCAGCAGTCGGACGGCCTACGAGCAGTACTTC.

V usage is TRBV9 and J usage is TRBJ1-5, with 9 bases that match TRBD1. Germline-derived CDR1 and CDR2 are SGDLS and YYNGEE. The CDR3 is 14 residues long. V dropped 4 bases and J dropped 4; count of bases not matched to a gene: 3. Written as DNA, the CDR3 is TGTGCCAGCAGCTCAGGGACAGGGAATCAGCCCCAGCATTTT. Its protein product is CASSSGTGNQPQHF. The full variable domain, with the rest looked up from reference TRBV9 and TRBJ1-5, is DSGVTQTPKHLITATGQRVTLRCSPRSGDLSVYWYQQSLDQGLQFLIQYYNGEERAKGNILERFSAQQFPDLHSELNLSSLELGDSALYFCASSSGTGNQPQHFGDGTRLSIL.

V is TRBV28 and J is TRBJ2-7; 11 bases agree with TRBD1. The germline CDR1 and CDR2 sequences are MDHEN and SYDVKM. Trimming cost V 2 bases and J 7 bases; bases outside gene matches: 4. The CDR3 is made up of 14 amino acids. The CDR3 loop is CASSLGQGAREQYF. The CDR3 nucleotides read TGTGCCAGCAGTTTAGGACAGGGGGCGAGGGAGCAGTACTTC.

V gene TRBV7-9 combines with J gene TRBJ1-1; D is ambiguous. Germline CDR1 and CDR2: SEHNR and FQNEAQ (reference sequence). V dropped 0 bases and J dropped 0 bases, with 5 bases sitting between them. CDR3 length equals 14 residues. CDR3 protein: CASSLASLNTEAFF. Written as DNA, the CDR3 is TGTGCCAGCAGCTTAGCGAGTCTGAACACTGAAGCTTTCTTT. The entire variable domain, with the rest obtained from reference TRBV7-9 and TRBJ1-1, is as follows: DTGVSQNPRHKITKRGQNVTFRCDPISEHNRLYWYRQTLGQGPEFLTYFQNEAQLEKSRLLSDRFSAERPKGSFSTLEIQRTEQGDSAMYLCASSLASLNTEAFFGQGTRLTVV.